The sequence of this TCR beta chain was determined in a study of beta chain features in type 1 diabetes. At the level of the study: Patients shared similar age, gender and cell yields with healthy donors. Study-wide points: Cells expressing TCR highly could be over-represented by cDNA sequencing. Shorter TCRB CDR3s, moderately but significantly so, marked every one of the four CD4+ subsets in Type 1 diabetes patients.

Expressed TCRB transcripts were sequenced after all isolated RNA was converted to cDNA. Method: immunoSEQ multiplex PCR; TCRdb's copy keeps in-frame clones and lacks some. The data contain some 330,000 clones, roughly 12% of them singletons. This clone was seen only a few times. Its target is unknown. Source material: naive CD4+ T cells from blood. The sequence was collected from a woman between 18 and 30 years old with type 1 diabetes.

CDR3 DNA sequence: TGTGCCAGCAGTTTGGGGGACAGGGTCCTCTACGAGCAGTACTTC. It yields the protein CASSLGDRVLYEQYF. The rearrangement links TRBV28 to TRBJ2-7; 9 bases align to TRBD1. The CDR3 is 15 residues long. The germline V gene has CDR1 MDHEN and CDR2 SYDVKM. The junction had 6 bases not matched to a gene; V was cut back by 3 bases and J by 3 bases. The whole variable domain, filled in from reference TRBV28 and TRBJ2-7, reads DVKVTQSSRYLVKRTGEKVFLECVQDMDHENMFWYRQDPGLGLRLIYFSYDVKMKEKGDIPEGYSVSREKKERFSLILESASTNQTSMYLCASSLGDRVLYEQYFGPGTRLTVT.